The present T cell receptor beta chain was sequenced within a study of blood T cells in healthy people across ages. V lost 5 bases and J 14 bases, leaving 16 bases between the germline ends. There are 13 residues in the CDR3. From germline, CDR1 is SGHTA and CDR2 FQGNSA. Researchers isolated at least 6 million PBMCs per sample. PCR was performed a second time for roughly 7 to 12 cycles using a sample-barcoded 5' primer and a J-beta primer mix. Every single cDNA molecule received a tag from a template-switch adaptor with 12 random nucleotides. TCRdb fed the 5' RACE reads into MiXCR, producing one record per CDR3 protein. Among 1.8 million or so distinct CDR3 sequences, approximately 40% were seen once, and the ten largest hold 20% to 25%.

Sequenced sample: blood. The receptor was derived from a human donor in good health. The chain employs TRBV7-2 and TRBJ1-6; a weak D match, TRBD1 (5 bases). The CDR3 DNA sequence: TGTGCCAGCAGCAATATCAGGGTGGACACCCTCCACTTT. Protein sequence: CASSNIRVDTLHF.